This T cell receptor (beta chain) was sequenced for a study of shared clonotypes between healthy human individuals. Study-wide background: Samples came from two female and a few male donors aged 18 to 49. Each donor's CD8 memory used one plate, CD8 naive two, each CD4 subset three.

V lost 0 bases and J lost 0, with 6 bases in between. The CDR3 sequence is 15 residues long. Germline lookup yields CDR1 SGHDT and CDR2 YYEEEE. Study-level points and caveats: Clonotypes shared by all four donors outscored non-shared clonotypes in generation probability.

The sorted-subset replicate PCRs were given around 190 ng DNA, which is 27,000 or so T cell genomes. The repertoire was sequenced with immunoSEQ multiplex PCR; TCRdb's copy has only in-frame clones and lacks some. The sample has 2 million to 2.5 million clones; about 90% are singletons. Turning to this clone: Its antigen is not identified.

V usage is TRBV5-6 and J usage is TRBJ2-2; unclear D gene. Sequenced sample: naive CD4+ T cells from PBMCs. Subset here: CD45RA+ positively selected. This TCR came from a man aged 18 to 29 in good health. Some clones in this sample may be carry-over from other donors' samples. CDR3 region: CASSLGPANTGELFF. CDR3 nucleotides: TGTGCCAGCAGCTTGGGTCCAGCGAACACCGGGGAGCTGTTTTTT.